These 16 T cell receptor beta chains were sequenced from one sample in a study of T-cell memory formation after mild COVID-19. TCRdb redid the calling of the 5' RACE reads with MiXCR, one entry per CDR3 protein. The sample includes more than 350,000 distinct CDR3 sequences, about 17% of them seen just once. The sequencing input was PBMCs or a T cell subset sorted from them (not recorded which). Receptors were obtained from a man in his late teens or twenties who had mild COVID-19 (a few samples of this study predate the infection). Cell type and time point are not known.

The chain employs TRBV6-6 and TRBJ1-4, with no clear D. This CDR3 contains 16 residues. The V end lost 2 bases, the J end lost 0 bases, and 10 bases lay between the germline ends. Germline V gene lookup returns CDR1 MNHNY and CDR2 SVGAGI (reference sequence). The CDR3 DNA sequence: TGTGCCAGCAGTTACACAGCCTCTGCAACTAATGAAAAACTGTTTTTT. Translated: CASSYTASATNEKLFF.

The chain links TRBV9 to TRBJ2-3, with 8 positions matching TRBD2. The trim removed 0 bases at V and 3 bases at J, leaving 3 bases unmatched. The V gene's germline CDR1 is SGDLS and CDR2 YYNGEE. CDR3 size: 15 residues. Written as DNA, the CDR3 is TGTGCCAGCAGCGTAGTGGGGACTAGGACAGATACGCAGTATTTT. Translated: CASSVVGTRTDTQYF.

The chain employs TRBV4-3 and TRBJ2-3; D call uncertain. Germline V gene lookup returns CDR1 LGHNA and CDR2 YSLEER. V was pared by 5 bases and J by 0 bases, with 12 bases between. This CDR3 region has 15 residues. The CDR3 nucleotides read TGCGCCAGCAGCGCCCAGATAGTCAGCACAGATACGCAGTATTTT. Encoded protein: CASSAQIVSTDTQYF.

The V call is TRBV6-5, the J call TRBJ2-3, with a tentative D call TRBD2 (5 bases). Looked up from germline, CDR1 is MNHEY and CDR2 is SVGAGI. V lost 1 base and J 2 bases, leaving 10 bases between the germline ends. There are 15 residues in the CDR3. The CDR3 DNA reads TGTGCCAGCAGTTACTGGAGTCGGGACACAGATACGCAGTATTTT. It specifies CASSYWSRDTDTQYF.

This chain uses TRBV6-2 or TRBV6-3 with TRBJ1-2; D uncertain. Germline loops: CDR1 MNHEY, CDR2 SVGEGT. Trimming pared 0 bases from V and 4 bases from J, leaving 6 bases between. The CDR3 sequence is 13 residues long. The CDR3 spells CASSYSNSYGYTF. DNA of the CDR3: TGTGCCAGCAGTTACTCGAACAGCTATGGCTACACCTTC.

The chain couples TRBV5-1 to TRBJ2-5, with D perhaps TRBD1 (6 bases). The V end was cut by 1 base, the J end by 4 bases, with 17 bases between. The CDR3 covers 16 residues. Germline V gives CDR1 SGHRS, CDR2 YFSETQ. CDR3: CASSLWAGASGETQYF. DNA of the CDR3: TGCGCCAGCAGCTTGTGGGCAGGGGCATCGGGAGAGACCCAGTACTTC.

In DNA, the CDR3 is TGTGCCACCAGTTTCGGGGTAGGACAGGGGACAGATACGCAGTATTTT. It yields the protein CATSFGVGQGTDTQYF. The chain joins TRBV24-1 to TRBJ2-3; 9 bases line up with TRBD1. V lost 6 bases to trimming and J lost 3 bases; unmatched junction nucleotides: 9. The CDR3 runs 16 residues. Germline V CDR1 and CDR2: KGHDR, SFDVKD.

A remark on this clonotype: One end of the junction does not line up with germline, which may come from a read error. V and J are TRBV7-9 and TRBJ1-1, with D maybe TRBD1 (5 bases). Germline-derived CDR1 and CDR2 are SEHNR and FQNEAQ (reference sequence). The CDR3 extends over 9 amino acids. CDR3: CASSSGTGF. DNA of the CDR3: TGTGCCAGCAGCAGCGGGACGGGCTTT.

CDR3 protein: CATSREGGDNQPQHF. CDR3 bases: TGTGCCACCAGCAGAGAAGGGGGTGACAATCAGCCCCAGCATTTT. The rearrangement uses TRBV15 and TRBJ1-5; D might be TRBD1 (6 bases). Trimming took 0 bases from V and 3 from J, leaving 9 bases between them. The CDR3 is 15 amino acids. Germline values: CDR1 LNHNV, CDR2 YYDKDF (reference sequence).

This clonotype was counted between two and nine times. The chain couples TRBV7-2 to TRBJ1-1, with D possibly being TRBD1 (5 bases). Germline V gene data show CDR1 as SGHTA and CDR2 as FQGNSA. With 1 base removed from V and 5 bases from J, the gap between germline ends came to 14 bases. CDR3 length equals 15 residues. CDR3 residues: CASSLGGRARTEAFF. The CDR3, as DNA: TGTGCCAGCAGCTTAGGTGGCAGGGCGCGAACTGAAGCTTTCTTT.

This clonotype occurred a few times. The V and J genes are TRBV5-1 and TRBJ2-3, with D possibly TRBD1 on 5 matching bases. From germline, CDR1 is SGHRS and CDR2 YFSETQ. Trimming removed 0 bases from V and 0 bases from J, with 8 bases in between. The CDR3 spans 15 residues. The CDR3, as DNA: TGCGCCAGCAGCTTGGACAGGCCTAGCACAGATACGCAGTATTTT. This encodes CASSLDRPSTDTQYF.

The chain is built from TRBV24-1 and TRBJ2-3; D possibly corresponds to TRBD1 (6 bases). Trimming took 0 bases from V and 2 from J, leaving 14 bases between them. Looked up from germline, CDR1 is KGHDR and CDR2 is SFDVKD. The CDR3 loop spans 17 amino acids. CDR3 protein: CATSDLDRSTTTDTQYF. CDR3 in DNA: TGTGCCACCAGTGATTTGGACAGGTCAACCACCACAGATACGCAGTATTTT.

The V gene is TRBV20-1, the J gene TRBJ2-3; TRBD2 matches at 13 bases. The CDR3 consists of 15 residues. Germline loops: CDR1 DFQATT, CDR2 SNEGSKA (reference sequence). The trim removed 3 bases at V and 5 bases at J, leaving 5 bases unmatched. As DNA, the CDR3 is TGCAGTGCTAGGGGACTAGCGGGATCAAGAGATACGCAGTATTTT. It yields the protein CSARGLAGSRDTQYF.

This chain links TRBV20-1 with TRBJ2-3, with 12 bases that match TRBD2. The V gene's germline CDR1 is DFQATT and CDR2 SNEGSKA (reference sequence). The CDR3 covers 16 residues. Trimming cost V 3 bases and J 2 bases; bases outside gene matches: 6. CDR3 loop: CSASHLAGGITDTQYF. The DNA of the CDR3 is TGCAGTGCTAGCCACCTAGCGGGGGGGATCACAGATACGCAGTATTTT.

This clonotype showed up just a few times. The CDR3 region is CASSHQQENTEAFF. The CDR3 region has the DNA TGCGCCAGCAGCCATCAACAGGAGAACACTGAAGCTTTCTTT. V usage is TRBV4-3 and J usage is TRBJ1-1, with D possibly being TRBD1 (5 bases). From germline, CDR1 is LGHNA and CDR2 YSLEER. V shed 3 bases and J shed 1 base, with 9 bases lying between them. CDR3 length equals 14 residues.

This chain connects TRBV18 to TRBJ2-3, with D perhaps being TRBD1 or TRBD2 (5 bases each). The CDR3 sequence is 14 residues long. Germline V lookup: CDR1 KGHSH, CDR2 LQKENI. V lost 2 bases to trimming and J lost 6 bases, with 12 bases between them. CDR3 protein: CASSPGTPRDTQYF. CDR3 coding DNA: TGTGCCAGCTCACCAGGGACGCCAAGGGATACGCAGTATTTT.